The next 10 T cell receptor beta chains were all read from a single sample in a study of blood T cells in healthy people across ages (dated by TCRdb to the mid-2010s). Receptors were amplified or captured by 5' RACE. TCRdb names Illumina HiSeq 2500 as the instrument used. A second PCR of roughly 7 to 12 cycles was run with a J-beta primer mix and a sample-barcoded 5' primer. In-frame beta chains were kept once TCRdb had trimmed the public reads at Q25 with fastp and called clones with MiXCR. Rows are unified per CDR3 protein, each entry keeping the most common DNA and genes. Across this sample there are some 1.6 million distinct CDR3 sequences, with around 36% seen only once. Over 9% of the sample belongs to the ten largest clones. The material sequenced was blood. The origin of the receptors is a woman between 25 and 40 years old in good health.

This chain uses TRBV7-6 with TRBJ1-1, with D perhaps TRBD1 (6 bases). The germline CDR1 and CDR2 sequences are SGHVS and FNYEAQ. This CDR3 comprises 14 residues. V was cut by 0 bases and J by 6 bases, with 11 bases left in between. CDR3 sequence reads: CASSLAGTTAEAFF. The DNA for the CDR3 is TGTGCCAGCAGCTTAGCGGGGACAACGGCTGAAGCTTTCTTT.

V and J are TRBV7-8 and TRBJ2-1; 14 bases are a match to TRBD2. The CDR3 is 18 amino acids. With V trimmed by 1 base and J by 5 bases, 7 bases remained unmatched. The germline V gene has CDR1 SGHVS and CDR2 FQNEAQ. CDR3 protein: CASSLGLAGGFIHNEQFF. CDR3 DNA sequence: TGTGCCAGCAGCTTAGGACTAGCGGGAGGGTTCATACACAATGAGCAGTTCTTC.

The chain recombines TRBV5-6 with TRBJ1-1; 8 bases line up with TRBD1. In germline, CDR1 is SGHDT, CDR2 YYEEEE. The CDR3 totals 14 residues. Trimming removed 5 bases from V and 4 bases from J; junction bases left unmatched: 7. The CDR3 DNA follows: TGTGCCAGCAGAAAGACAGGGGAGGCCACTGAAGCTTTCTTT. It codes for CASRKTGEATEAFF.

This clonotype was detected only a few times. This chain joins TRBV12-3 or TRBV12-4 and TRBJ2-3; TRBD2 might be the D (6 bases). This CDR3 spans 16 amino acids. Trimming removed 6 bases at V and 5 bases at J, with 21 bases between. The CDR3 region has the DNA TGTGCCAGCAGCCCGACTCCGGGACTGAACAGAGATACGCAGTATTTT. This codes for CASSPTPGLNRDTQYF.

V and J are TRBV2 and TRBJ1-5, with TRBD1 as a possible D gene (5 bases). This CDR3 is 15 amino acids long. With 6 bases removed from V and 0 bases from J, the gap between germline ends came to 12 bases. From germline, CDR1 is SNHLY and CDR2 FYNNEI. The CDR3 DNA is TGTGCCAGCAGGGAGACAGCTTATAGCAATCAGCCCCAGCATTTT. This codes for CASRETAYSNQPQHF. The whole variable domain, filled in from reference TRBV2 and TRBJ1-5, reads EPEVTQTPSHQVTQMGQEVILRCVPISNHLYFYWYRQILGQKVEFLVSFYNNEISEKSEIFDDQFSVERPDGSNFTLKIRSTKLEDSAMYFCASRETAYSNQPQHFGDGTRLSIL.

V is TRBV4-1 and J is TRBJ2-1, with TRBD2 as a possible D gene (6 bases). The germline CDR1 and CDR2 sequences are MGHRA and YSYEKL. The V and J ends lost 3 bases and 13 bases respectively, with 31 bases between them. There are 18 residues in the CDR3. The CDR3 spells CASSHLPGGGVVSETQFF. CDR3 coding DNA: TGCGCCAGCAGCCATCTACCCGGAGGCGGGGTTGTCTCGGAGACCCAGTTCTTC.

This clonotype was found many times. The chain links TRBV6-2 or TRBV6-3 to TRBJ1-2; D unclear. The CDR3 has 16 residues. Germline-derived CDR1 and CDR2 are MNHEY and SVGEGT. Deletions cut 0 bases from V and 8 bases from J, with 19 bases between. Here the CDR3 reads CASSYSRRGRSDGYTF. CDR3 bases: TGTGCCAGCAGTTACTCCCGGCGGGGTCGCAGTGACGGCTACACCTTC.

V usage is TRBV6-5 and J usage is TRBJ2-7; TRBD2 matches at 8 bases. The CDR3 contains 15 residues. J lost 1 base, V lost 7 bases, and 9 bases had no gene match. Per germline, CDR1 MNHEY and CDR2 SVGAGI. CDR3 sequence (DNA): TGTGCCAGCACGCGCGGGGGGCGCGGATCCTACGAGCAGTACTTC. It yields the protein CASTRGGRGSYEQYF.

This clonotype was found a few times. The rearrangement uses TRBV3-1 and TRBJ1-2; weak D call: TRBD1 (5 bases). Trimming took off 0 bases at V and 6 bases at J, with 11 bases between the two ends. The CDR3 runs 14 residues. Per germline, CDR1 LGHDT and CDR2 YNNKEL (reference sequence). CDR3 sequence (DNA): TGTGCCAGCAGCCAAGACGGCGGGGGGAATGGCTACACCTTC. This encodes CASSQDGGGNGYTF.

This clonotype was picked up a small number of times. The CDR3 loop is CASSSGKVYEQYF. Here the CDR3 DNA reads TGTGCCAGCAGTTCAGGGAAGGTCTACGAGCAGTACTTC. This chain links TRBV28 with TRBJ2-7, with D perhaps TRBD1 (5 bases). Germline V gene data show CDR1 as MDHEN and CDR2 as SYDVKM. Trimming removed 4 bases at V and 3 bases at J, with 10 bases between. The CDR3 contains 13 residues.